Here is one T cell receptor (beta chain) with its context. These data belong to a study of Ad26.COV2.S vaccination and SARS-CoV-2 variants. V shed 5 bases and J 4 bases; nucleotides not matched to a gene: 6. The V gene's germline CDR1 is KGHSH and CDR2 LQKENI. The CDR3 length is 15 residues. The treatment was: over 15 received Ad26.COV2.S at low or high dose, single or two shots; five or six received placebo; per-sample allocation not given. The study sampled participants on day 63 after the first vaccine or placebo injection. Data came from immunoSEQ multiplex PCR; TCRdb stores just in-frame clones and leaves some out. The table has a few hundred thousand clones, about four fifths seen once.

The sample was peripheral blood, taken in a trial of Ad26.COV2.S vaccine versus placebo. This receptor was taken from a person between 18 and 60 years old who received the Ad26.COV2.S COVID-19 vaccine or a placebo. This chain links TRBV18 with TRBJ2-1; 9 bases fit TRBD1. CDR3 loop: CASSTDRGIYNEQFF. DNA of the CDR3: TGTGCCAGCTCAACGGACAGGGGAATATACAATGAGCAGTTCTTC.